This is a list of T cell receptor beta chains from one sample in a study of cytomegalovirus exposure and HLA in healthy donors. Clones were read by immunoSEQ multiplex PCR, and TCRdb kept only the in-frame ones, dropping some. The sample features about 140,000 clones, with 0.75% to 1% in its top ten. Sequencing used PBMCs. The receptor source for this set is a male donor in good health and CMV-seronegative. Both conserved end residues are part of each CDR3. D genes are given only for firm matches.

J | length | V | D | CDR3 | DNA
TRBJ1-2 | 16 | TRBV27 | - | CASSFYHGLTNYGYTF | TGTGCCAGCAGTTTTTATCACGGGTTGACGAACTATGGCTACACCTTC
TRBJ1-2 | 13 | TRBV6-5 | - | CASSYVTGGGYTF | TGTGCCAGCAGTTACGTGACAGGTGGCGGCTACACCTTC
TRBJ2-1 | 19 | TRBV7-9 | TRBD2 | CASSFPASGGASSYNEQFF | TGTGCCAGCAGCTTCCCGGCTAGCGGGGGGGCGAGCTCCTACAATGAGCAGTTCTTC
TRBJ2-1 | 12 | TRBV28 | - | CASSWTANEQFF | TGTGCCAGCAGTTGGACAGCCAATGAGCAGTTCTTC
TRBJ2-7 | 15 | TRBV19 | - | CASSKSRDNFDEQYF | TGTGCCAGTAGTAAGTCCCGGGACAATTTTGACGAGCAATACTTC
TRBJ1-5 | 15 | TRBV4-2 | - | CASSQEFKGNQPQHF | TGTGCCAGCAGCCAAGAGTTTAAGGGGAATCAGCCCCAGCATTTT
TRBJ1-2 | 14 | TRBV28 | TRBD1 | CASSLGQGSYGYTF | TGTGCCAGCAGTTTGGGACAGGGGAGCTATGGCTACACCTTC
TRBJ2-7 | 16 | TRBV18 | TRBD2 | CASSPERQGLSYEQYF | TGTGCCAGCTCACCGGAGCGGCAGGGACTATCCTACGAGCAGTACTTC
TRBJ2-2 | 16 | TRBV29-1 | - | CSVGLATGFSVGELFF | TGCAGCGTTGGTCTCGCAACAGGGTTTAGTGTCGGGGAGCTGTTTTTT
TRBJ2-7 | 14 | TRBV7-6 | TRBD1 | CASSANTGVGEQYF | TGTGCCAGCAGCGCTAACACAGGGGTGGGCGAGCAGTACTTC
TRBJ1-1 | 14 | TRBV7-2 | - | CASSPRVMNTEAFF | TGTGCCAGCAGCCCTCGGGTGATGAACACTGAAGCTTTCTTT
TRBJ2-3 | 14 | TRBV7-5 | - | CVRRSADLGDTQYF | TGTGTCAGAAGGTCGGCGGACTTAGGGGATACGCAGTATTTT
TRBJ2-7 | 16 | TRBV4-2 | - | CASSLSLGEGGNEQYF | TGTGCCAGCAGCCTCTCACTAGGGGAAGGGGGTAACGAGCAGTACTTC
TRBJ1-3 | 15 | TRBV19 | - | CASSISRLSGNTIYF | TGTGCCAGTAGTATTTCCCGACTCTCTGGAAACACCATATATTTT
TRBJ1-2 | 15 | TRBV5-1 | TRBD1 | CASSPGQESDYGYTF | TGCGCCAGCAGCCCCGGACAGGAGAGTGACTATGGCTACACCTTC
TRBJ2-5 | 15 | TRBV28 | TRBD2 | CAIRASGVDGGTQYF | TGTGCCATCCGGGCTAGCGGGGTAGATGGTGGGACCCAGTACTTC
TRBJ2-7 | 16 | TRBV10-3 | TRBD2 | CAISSGTSGSSYEQYF | TGTGCCATCAGTTCCGGGACTAGCGGGAGCTCCTACGAGCAGTACTTC
TRBJ2-5 | 17 | TRBV15 | TRBD1 | CATSTLSGTGYQETQYF | TGTGCCACCAGCACTCTCTCCGGGACAGGGTACCAAGAGACCCAGTACTTC
TRBJ2-5 | 15 | TRBV7-6 | - | CASSPKARGLETQYF | TGTGCCAGCAGCCCAAAGGCAAGGGGGTTGGAGACCCAGTACTTC
TRBJ2-4 | 13 | TRBV4-3 | TRBD1 | CASSQRQGNIQYF | TGCGCCAGCAGCCAACGACAGGGGAACATTCAGTACTTC
TRBJ1-2 | 13 | TRBV4-1 | - | CASSAQGPYGYTF | TGCGCCAGCAGCGCACAGGGCCCCTATGGCTACACCTTC
TRBJ2-7 | 14 | TRBV28 | TRBD2 | CASTREGLGYEQYF | TGTGCCAGCACTCGGGAGGGGCTTGGCTACGAGCAGTACTTC
TRBJ1-2 | 13 | TRBV21-1 | - | CASSIGTGVGYTF | TGTGCCAGCAGCATCGGGACAGGAGTTGGCTACACCTTC
TRBJ2-5 | 14 | TRBV6-5 | TRBD2 | CASRAGGAGIQQYF | TGTGCCAGCAGAGCGGGGGGAGCGGGGATCCAGCAGTACTTC
TRBJ1-5 | 16 | TRBV25-1 | TRBD1 | CASSGPDGQGHQPQHF | TGTGCCAGCAGTGGACCCGACGGACAGGGGCATCAGCCCCAGCATTTT
TRBJ2-7 | 15 | TRBV4-3 | TRBD1 | CASSQGLTGPYEQYF | TGCGCCAGCAGCCAAGGGTTGACAGGGCCCTACGAGCAGTACTTC
TRBJ2-1 | 14 | TRBV29-1 | - | CSVEDLGGRTEQFF | TGCAGCGTTGAAGATCTAGGGGGACGTACTGAGCAGTTCTTC
TRBJ2-2 | 13 | TRBV28 | - | CASSSQGAGELFF | TGTGCCAGCAGTTCACAGGGAGCCGGGGAGCTGTTTTTT
TRBJ2-7 | 16 | TRBV2 | - | CASSSILAGEIHEQYF | TGTGCCAGCAGCAGTATTCTAGCCGGGGAGATCCACGAGCAGTACTTC